The rows below give T cell receptor beta chains drawn from one sample of a study of shared clonotypes between healthy human individuals. TCRdb's copy holds only in-frame clones and misses some; the assay was immunoSEQ multiplex PCR. The sample records a few million clones, approximately 94% being singletons. The sample consisted of naive CD4+ T cells sorted from blood. The source is a man aged 18 to 29 in good health. The CDR3 runs from the conserved cysteine through the conserved F or W. A D gene is named only where the DNA matches it firmly. Clone size is shown for a subset of rows, as once, few, many or a class of expanded clone.

abundance,v_gene,j_gene,d_gene,CDR3nt,CDR3aa
-,TRBV15,TRBJ2-5,-,TGTGCCACCAGCAGAGATAGGGGATGGATTTCGGAGACCCAGTACTTC,CATSRDRGWISETQYF
-,TRBV7-2,TRBJ2-7,-,TGTGCCAGCAGCTTTACATCCTACGAGCAGTACTTC,CASSFTSYEQYF
-,TRBV30,TRBJ1-6,-,TGTGCCTGGAGTGTAAAGAGCTCCTATAATTCACCCCTCCACTTT,CAWSVKSSYNSPLHF
-,TRBV9,TRBJ2-3,TRBD2,TGTGCCAGCAGTGCAGTAGCGGGAGGGCCAAGGGATACGCAGTATTTT,CASSAVAGGPRDTQYF
-,TRBV5-1,TRBJ2-1,TRBD2,TGCGCCAGCAGCTTGGGGACTAGCGGGAGGGCCTCCTACAATGAGCAGTTCTTC,CASSLGTSGRASYNEQFF
-,TRBV5-1,TRBJ2-5,TRBD2,TGCGCCAGCAGCCTTCCCAGCGGGGGGGCGGAGACCCAGTACTTC,CASSLPSGGAETQYF
once,TRBV4-1,TRBJ2-7,TRBD2,TGCGCCAGCAGCCAAGCAGCGGGGCCCCCCTACGAGCAGTACTTC,CASSQAAGPPYEQYF
-,TRBV6-1,TRBJ2-7,TRBD1,TGTGCCAGCAGCCGAGACAGGGAAGCGTTCTACGAGCAGTACTTC,CASSRDREAFYEQYF
-,TRBV9,TRBJ2-1,TRBD2,TGTGCCAGCAGCGTCAGCGGGAGCTCCTACAATGAGCAGTTCTTC,CASSVSGSSYNEQFF
many,TRBV9,TRBJ2-3,-,TGTGCCAGCAGCGTAGGACTTACAGGCACAGATACGCAGTATTTT,CASSVGLTGTDTQYF
-,TRBV30,TRBJ2-6,-,TGTGCCTGGAGTGTACGCCGGGACACCTCTGGGGCCAACGTCCTGACTTTC,CAWSVRRDTSGANVLTF
-,TRBV5-1,TRBJ2-1,TRBD2,TGCGCCAGCAGCCGGGCGCCGAGCGGGATGGGCTCCTACAATGAGCAGTTCTTC,CASSRAPSGMGSYNEQFF
few,TRBV18,TRBJ2-4,-,TGTGCCAGCTCACCTGTCGAGGGGAACATTCAGTACTTC,CASSPVEGNIQYF
-,TRBV2,TRBJ1-5,-,TGTGCCAGTGGAGAGGGAGGCCAGCCCCAGCATTTT,CASGEGGQPQHF
once,TRBV7-9,TRBJ2-7,-,TGTGCCAGCAGCCGGGTGGAGGGGTCCTACGAGCAGTACTTC,CASSRVEGSYEQYF
-,TRBV10-3,TRBJ2-2,-,TGTGCCATCACCGAAACCCCCCCGGGGGACACCGGGGAGCTGTTTTTT,CAITETPPGDTGELFF
few,TRBV30,TRBJ1-1,TRBD1,TGTGCCTGGAGTAACAGGGGGGACACTGAAGCTTTCTTT,CAWSNRGDTEAFF
few,TRBV19,TRBJ2-3,-,TGTGCCAGTTCATCTAGGAGGGATACGCAGTATTTT,CASSSRRDTQYF
-,TRBV5-1,TRBJ2-7,-,TGCGCCAGCAGCTTGGTAGGAGGGAGAGAGCAGTACTTC,CASSLVGGREQYF
-,TRBV7-2,TRBJ2-1,-,TGTGCCAGCAGTATAGCTAATGAGCAGTTCTTC,CASSIANEQFF
-,TRBV9,TRBJ2-1,TRBD2,TGTGCCAGCAGCGCAACGACCGGGGGGGCCGTCCATGAGCAGTTCTTC,CASSATTGGAVHEQFF
-,TRBV10-3,TRBJ2-7,-,TGTGCCATCAGCATGACTAGGAACGAGCAGTACTTC,CAISMTRNEQYF
-,TRBV10-2,TRBJ1-1,TRBD1,TGCGCCAGCAGAATTTTACCGGGACAGGGGAAGAAAAAAACTGAAGCTTTCTTT,CASRILPGQGKKKTEAFF
-,TRBV10-2,TRBJ1-5,-,TGCGCCAGCAGTGAGATCCAGGCAAATCAGCCCCAGCATTTT,CASSEIQANQPQHF
-,TRBV6-5,TRBJ2-3,-,TGTGCCAGCAGACCCCATATGGACACAGATACGCAGTATTTT,CASRPHMDTDTQYF
-,TRBV7-2,TRBJ1-4,-,TGTGCCAGCAGCTTCGGCAAGGGTAATGAAAAACTGTTTTTT,CASSFGKGNEKLFF